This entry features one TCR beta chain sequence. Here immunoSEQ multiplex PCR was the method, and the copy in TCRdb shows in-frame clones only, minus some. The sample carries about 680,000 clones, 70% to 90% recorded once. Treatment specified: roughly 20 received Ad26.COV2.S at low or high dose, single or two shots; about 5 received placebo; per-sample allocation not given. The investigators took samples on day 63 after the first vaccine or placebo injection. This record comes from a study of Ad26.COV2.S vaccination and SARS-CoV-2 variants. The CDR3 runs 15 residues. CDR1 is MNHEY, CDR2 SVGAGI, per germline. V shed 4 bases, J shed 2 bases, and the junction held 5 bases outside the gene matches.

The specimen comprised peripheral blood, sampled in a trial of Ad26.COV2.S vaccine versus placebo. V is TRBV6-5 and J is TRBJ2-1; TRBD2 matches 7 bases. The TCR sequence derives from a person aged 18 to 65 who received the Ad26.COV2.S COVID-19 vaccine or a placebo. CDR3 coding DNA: TGTGCCAGCAGTTGGGGGGGAGAGGCCTACAATGAGCAGTTCTTC. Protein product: CASSWGGEAYNEQFF.